A selection of T cell receptor beta chains follows, all from one sample in a study of blood T cell repertoires in COVID-19. Data came from immunoSEQ multiplex PCR; TCRdb stores just in-frame clones and leaves some out. The data hold about 240,000 clones, with about four fifths observed a single time. Sequencing used peripheral blood. These receptors originate from a woman between 65 and 79 years old with acute or convalescent COVID-19. The CDR3 runs from the conserved cysteine through the conserved F or W. The D gene is left open where the match is weak. Where a row states a size, it is once, few, many or the class of an expanded clone; other rows omit it.

d_gene: TRBD1
j_gene: TRBJ1-2
v_gene: TRBV28
abundance: -
CDR3nt: TGTGCCAGCAGGGACAGGGCATCTGGCCTATATGGCTACACCTTC
CDR3aa: CASRDRASGLYGYTF

d_gene: TRBD1
j_gene: TRBJ2-5
v_gene: TRBV7-2
abundance: -
CDR3nt: TGTGCCAGCAGACCGCAATCCGGGACAGGGTCGGAGACCCAGTACTTC
CDR3aa: CASRPQSGTGSETQYF

d_gene: TRBD1
j_gene: TRBJ2-1
v_gene: TRBV5-1
abundance: -
CDR3nt: TGCGCCAGCAGCCCACGACAGGGGTACAATGAGCAGTTCTTC
CDR3aa: CASSPRQGYNEQFF

d_gene: TRBD1
j_gene: TRBJ1-6
v_gene: TRBV6-5
abundance: -
CDR3nt: TGTGCCAGCAGTTACGGAGGACAGGGGATGAATTCACCCCTCCACTTT
CDR3aa: CASSYGGQGMNSPLHF

d_gene: -
j_gene: TRBJ2-1
v_gene: TRBV30
abundance: -
CDR3nt: TGTGCCTGGAGTTTTGGGGCGCAGAACAATGAGCAGTTCTTC
CDR3aa: CAWSFGAQNNEQFF

d_gene: TRBD1
j_gene: TRBJ1-6
v_gene: TRBV7-9
abundance: -
CDR3nt: TGTGCCAGCAGCTTCGCGGGACAGAATTCACCCCTCCACTTT
CDR3aa: CASSFAGQNSPLHF

d_gene: -
j_gene: TRBJ1-5
v_gene: TRBV10-3
abundance: -
CDR3nt: TGTGCCACCGGACAGTCGAGCAATCAGCCCCAGCATTTT
CDR3aa: CATGQSSNQPQHF

d_gene: TRBD2
j_gene: TRBJ2-1
v_gene: TRBV7-2
abundance: -
CDR3nt: TGTGCCAGCAGCCCCCCCGGGGTAGCGGGATACAATGAGCAGTTCTTC
CDR3aa: CASSPPGVAGYNEQFF

d_gene: TRBD1
j_gene: TRBJ1-6
v_gene: TRBV10-3
abundance: -
CDR3nt: TGTGCCATCAGTCAAGACAGGGCGGCGGGATCACCCCTCCACTTT
CDR3aa: CAISQDRAAGSPLHF

d_gene: TRBD1
j_gene: TRBJ1-1
v_gene: TRBV18
abundance: -
CDR3nt: TGTGCCAGCTCACCTGGACAGGGATGGACTGAAGCTTTCTTT
CDR3aa: CASSPGQGWTEAFF

d_gene: -
j_gene: TRBJ1-3
v_gene: TRBV4-3
abundance: -
CDR3nt: TGCGCCAGCAGCCAAGGTTTGATGTCAGCTGGAAACACCATATATTTT
CDR3aa: CASSQGLMSAGNTIYF

d_gene: TRBD2
j_gene: TRBJ2-1
v_gene: TRBV4-2
abundance: -
CDR3nt: TGTGCCAGCAGCCAGTTTCTCGAGAGCGGGGGGGACTACAATGAGCAGTTCTTC
CDR3aa: CASSQFLESGGDYNEQFF

d_gene: -
j_gene: TRBJ1-5
v_gene: TRBV6-2/TRBV6-3
abundance: -
CDR3nt: TGTGCCAGCAGTGACAGAAGCAATCAGCCCCAGCATTTT
CDR3aa: CASSDRSNQPQHF

d_gene: -
j_gene: TRBJ2-1
v_gene: TRBV7-2
abundance: -
CDR3nt: TGTGCCAGCAGCCCAAGCGGTGGCTCCTACAATGAGCAGTTCTTC
CDR3aa: CASSPSGGSYNEQFF

d_gene: -
j_gene: TRBJ1-1
v_gene: TRBV10-3
abundance: -
CDR3nt: TGTGCCATCAGTGAGGCAGGGGACACTGAAGCTTTCTTT
CDR3aa: CAISEAGDTEAFF

d_gene: TRBD1
j_gene: TRBJ1-6
v_gene: TRBV6-5
abundance: -
CDR3nt: TGTGCCAGCAGTTTTTCGGGACAGGCCTCACCCCTCCACTTT
CDR3aa: CASSFSGQASPLHF

d_gene: -
j_gene: TRBJ2-1
v_gene: TRBV4-1
abundance: once
CDR3nt: TGCGCCAGCAGCCAAGAACTAGAGCAGTTCTTC
CDR3aa: CASSQELEQFF

d_gene: TRBD1
j_gene: TRBJ1-1
v_gene: TRBV6-5
abundance: -
CDR3nt: TGTGCCAGCAGTTTTAGGGGGCACAACACTGAAGCTTTCTTT
CDR3aa: CASSFRGHNTEAFF

d_gene: TRBD1
j_gene: TRBJ2-7
v_gene: TRBV6-6
abundance: -
CDR3nt: TGTGCCAGCAGACTGGGACAGGGGATGGGGGAGCAGTACTTC
CDR3aa: CASRLGQGMGEQYF

d_gene: TRBD1
j_gene: TRBJ1-2
v_gene: TRBV27
abundance: few
CDR3nt: TGTGCCAGCAGTCTGACAGGGGCTAACTATGGCTACACCTTC
CDR3aa: CASSLTGANYGYTF

d_gene: -
j_gene: TRBJ2-7
v_gene: TRBV10-3
abundance: -
CDR3nt: TGTGCCGTTTCAGGGGTCTCCTACGAGCAGTACTTC
CDR3aa: CAVSGVSYEQYF

d_gene: -
j_gene: TRBJ1-2
v_gene: TRBV2
abundance: few
CDR3nt: TGTGCCAGCACGACTCAGGGCTCCCACTATGGCTACACCTTC
CDR3aa: CASTTQGSHYGYTF

d_gene: -
j_gene: TRBJ2-5
v_gene: TRBV28
abundance: -
CDR3nt: TGTGCCAGCAGTCCCCCCGGGGTCGAGACCCAGTACTTC
CDR3aa: CASSPPGVETQYF

d_gene: -
j_gene: TRBJ2-7
v_gene: TRBV30
abundance: -
CDR3nt: TGTGCCTGGCTACAGGTTACGACCTACGAGCAGTACTTC
CDR3aa: CAWLQVTTYEQYF

d_gene: -
j_gene: TRBJ1-5
v_gene: TRBV28
abundance: -
CDR3nt: TGTGCCAGCAGTTTAACAGGTCCCGGACGGCCCCAGCATTTT
CDR3aa: CASSLTGPGRPQHF

d_gene: -
j_gene: TRBJ1-1
v_gene: TRBV18
abundance: -
CDR3nt: TGTGCCAGCTCACCGTGGTCCAGGGTGAACACTGAAGCTTTCTTT
CDR3aa: CASSPWSRVNTEAFF

d_gene: TRBD2
j_gene: TRBJ2-5
v_gene: TRBV5-6
abundance: -
CDR3nt: TGTGCCAGCGGCGGACTAGCGGGGGGAAAGACCCAGTACTTC
CDR3aa: CASGGLAGGKTQYF

d_gene: TRBD2
j_gene: TRBJ2-3
v_gene: TRBV10-1
abundance: -
CDR3nt: TGCGCCAGCAGTGAGATAGCGGGGGATTCCTTCGGAGATACGCAGTATTTT
CDR3aa: CASSEIAGDSFGDTQYF

d_gene: TRBD1
j_gene: TRBJ1-3
v_gene: TRBV11-2
abundance: -
CDR3nt: TGTGCCAGCAGCTTGGGACAGGGCTTTTTCTCGTCTGGAAACACCATATATTTT
CDR3aa: CASSLGQGFFSSGNTIYF

d_gene: -
j_gene: TRBJ2-5
v_gene: TRBV6-2/TRBV6-3
abundance: -
CDR3nt: TGTGCCAGCAGTCTCAGGGAGACCCAGTACTTC
CDR3aa: CASSLRETQYF

d_gene: TRBD1
j_gene: TRBJ1-1
v_gene: TRBV5-1
abundance: -
CDR3nt: TGCGCCAGCAGCCCAGGGGGTACGAACACTGAAGCTTTCTTT
CDR3aa: CASSPGGTNTEAFF

d_gene: -
j_gene: TRBJ1-1
v_gene: TRBV9
abundance: once
CDR3nt: TGTGCCAGCAGCGTAGATCCAGGGAATTTGAACACTGAAGCTTTCTTT
CDR3aa: CASSVDPGNLNTEAFF

d_gene: TRBD1
j_gene: TRBJ1-4
v_gene: TRBV7-9
abundance: -
CDR3nt: TGTGCCAGCAGCTCCGCCGGGACAGGGGATGAAAAACTGTTTTTT
CDR3aa: CASSSAGTGDEKLFF

d_gene: -
j_gene: TRBJ1-4
v_gene: TRBV5-4
abundance: -
CDR3nt: TGTGCCAGCAGCTTCTGGCACCGTGAAAAACTGTTTTTT
CDR3aa: CASSFWHREKLFF

d_gene: TRBD1
j_gene: TRBJ1-5
v_gene: TRBV6-6
abundance: -
CDR3nt: TGTGCCAGCAGTTCGACAGGGGCAGGCAATCAGCCCCAGCATTTT
CDR3aa: CASSSTGAGNQPQHF

d_gene: TRBD1
j_gene: TRBJ1-2
v_gene: TRBV19
abundance: -
CDR3nt: TGTGCCAGTAGTAGCGCAGGGGGGACCGATAACTATGGCTACACCTTC
CDR3aa: CASSSAGGTDNYGYTF

d_gene: -
j_gene: TRBJ1-1
v_gene: TRBV6-5
abundance: -
CDR3nt: TGTGCCAGCAGTCCAGGGTTGGGCACTGAAGCTTTCTTT
CDR3aa: CASSPGLGTEAFF

d_gene: -
j_gene: TRBJ1-1
v_gene: TRBV2
abundance: once
CDR3nt: TGTGCCAGCAGACAGGGTGTGAGCACTGAAGCTTTCTTT
CDR3aa: CASRQGVSTEAFF

d_gene: -
j_gene: TRBJ1-1
v_gene: TRBV5-1
abundance: -
CDR3nt: TGCGCCAGCAGTTTTACCGGGACAGAAGCTTTCTTT
CDR3aa: CASSFTGTEAFF

d_gene: TRBD1
j_gene: TRBJ1-2
v_gene: TRBV11-3
abundance: -
CDR3nt: TGTGCCAGCAGCCAAGGACAGGGGACGATAAATGGCTACACCTTC
CDR3aa: CASSQGQGTINGYTF

d_gene: TRBD1
j_gene: TRBJ2-7
v_gene: TRBV19
abundance: -
CDR3nt: TGTGCCAGTAGTCTTTTACACGGGACAGGGCACTCCTACGAGCAGTACTTC
CDR3aa: CASSLLHGTGHSYEQYF

d_gene: -
j_gene: TRBJ2-2
v_gene: TRBV15
abundance: -
CDR3nt: TGTGCCACCAGCAGAGACTCGAGGGGGACCGGGGAGCTGTTTTTT
CDR3aa: CATSRDSRGTGELFF

d_gene: -
j_gene: TRBJ2-7
v_gene: TRBV4-2
abundance: -
CDR3nt: TGTGCCAGCAGCCAAGATCTGCAGGGGATAGGGGCCTACGAGCAGTACTTC
CDR3aa: CASSQDLQGIGAYEQYF

d_gene: TRBD2
j_gene: TRBJ2-3
v_gene: TRBV7-9
abundance: few
CDR3nt: TGTGCCAGCAGCCTTAGCGGGGGCACAGATACGCAGTATTTT
CDR3aa: CASSLSGGTDTQYF

d_gene: TRBD1
j_gene: TRBJ2-5
v_gene: TRBV5-1
abundance: -
CDR3nt: TGCGCCAGCAGCAGTGGGACAGGGGGTTTCCAAGAGACCCAGTACTTC
CDR3aa: CASSSGTGGFQETQYF

d_gene: TRBD1
j_gene: TRBJ2-5
v_gene: TRBV12-3/TRBV12-4
abundance: -
CDR3nt: TGTGCCAGCGGAACAGGGGGCTGGGGGACCCAGTACTTC
CDR3aa: CASGTGGWGTQYF